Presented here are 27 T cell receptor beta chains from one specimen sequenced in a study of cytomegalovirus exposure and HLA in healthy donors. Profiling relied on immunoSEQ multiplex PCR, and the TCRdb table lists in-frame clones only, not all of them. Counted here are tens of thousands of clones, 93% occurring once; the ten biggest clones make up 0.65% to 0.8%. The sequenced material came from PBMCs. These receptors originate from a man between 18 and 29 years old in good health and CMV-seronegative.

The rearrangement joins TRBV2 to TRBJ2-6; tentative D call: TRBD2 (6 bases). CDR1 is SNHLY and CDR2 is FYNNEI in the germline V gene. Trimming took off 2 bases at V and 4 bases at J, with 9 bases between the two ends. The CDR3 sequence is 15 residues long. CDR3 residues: CASSEYAGGANVLTF. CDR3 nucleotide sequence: TGTGCCAGCAGTGAATATGCGGGGGGGGCCAACGTCCTGACTTTC. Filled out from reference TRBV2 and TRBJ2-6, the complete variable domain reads EPEVTQTPSHQVTQMGQEVILRCVPISNHLYFYWYRQILGQKVEFLVSFYNNEISEKSEIFDDQFSVERPDGSNFTLKIRSTKLEDSAMYFCASSEYAGGANVLTFGAGSRLTVL.

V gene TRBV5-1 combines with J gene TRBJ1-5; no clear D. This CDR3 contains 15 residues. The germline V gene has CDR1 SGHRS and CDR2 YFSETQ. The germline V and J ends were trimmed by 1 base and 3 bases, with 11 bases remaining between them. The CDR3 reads CASSLSGGPNQPQHF. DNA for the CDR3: TGCGCCAGCAGCTTGTCAGGAGGACCCAATCAGCCCCAGCATTTT.

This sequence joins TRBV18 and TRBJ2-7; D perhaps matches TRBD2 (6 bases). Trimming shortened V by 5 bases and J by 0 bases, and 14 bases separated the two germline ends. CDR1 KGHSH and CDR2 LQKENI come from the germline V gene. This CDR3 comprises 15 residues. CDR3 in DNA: TGTGCCAGCTCAGACCCCTCGGGGGACTCCTACGAGCAGTACTTC. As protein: CASSDPSGDSYEQYF. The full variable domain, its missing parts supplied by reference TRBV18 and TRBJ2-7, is NAGVMQNPRHLVRRRGQEARLRCSPMKGHSHVYWYRQLPEEGLKFMVYLQKENIIDESGMPKERFSAEFPKEGPSILRIQQVVRGDSAAYFCASSDPSGDSYEQYFGPGTRLTVT.

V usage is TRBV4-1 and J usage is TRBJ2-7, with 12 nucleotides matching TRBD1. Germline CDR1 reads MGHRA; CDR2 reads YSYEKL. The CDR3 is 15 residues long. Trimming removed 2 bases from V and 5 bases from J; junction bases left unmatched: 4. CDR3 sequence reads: CASSQLRDRGHEQYF. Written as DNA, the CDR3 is TGCGCCAGCAGCCAACTCCGGGACAGGGGGCACGAGCAGTACTTC.

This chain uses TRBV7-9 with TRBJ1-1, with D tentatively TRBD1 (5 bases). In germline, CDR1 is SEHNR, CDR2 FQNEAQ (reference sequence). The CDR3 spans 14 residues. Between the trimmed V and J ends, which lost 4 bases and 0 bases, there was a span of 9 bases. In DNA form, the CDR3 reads TGTGCCAGCAGCTGCAGGGTGGTGAACACTGAAGCTTTCTTT. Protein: CASSCRVVNTEAFF.

CDR3 bases: TGTGCCAGCCAGGCCATGGGCGCTGAAGCTTTCTTT. Translated, it gives CASQAMGAEAFF. This chain connects TRBV7-9 to TRBJ1-1; D ambiguous. Per germline, CDR1 SEHNR and CDR2 FQNEAQ (reference sequence). V was clipped by 8 bases and J by 6 bases, with 13 bases between them. CDR3 length: 12 residues.

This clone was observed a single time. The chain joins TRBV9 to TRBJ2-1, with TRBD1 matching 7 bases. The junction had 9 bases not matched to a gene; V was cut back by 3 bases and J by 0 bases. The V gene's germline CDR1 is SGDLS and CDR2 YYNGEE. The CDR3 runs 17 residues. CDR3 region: CASSDHRGEYSYNEQFF. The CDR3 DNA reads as TGTGCCAGCAGCGACCACAGGGGCGAGTACTCCTACAATGAGCAGTTCTTC.

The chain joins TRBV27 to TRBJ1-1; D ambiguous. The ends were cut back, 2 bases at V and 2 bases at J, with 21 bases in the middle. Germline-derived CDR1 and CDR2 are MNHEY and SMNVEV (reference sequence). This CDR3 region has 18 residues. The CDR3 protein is CASSLRPLTWSYNTEAFF. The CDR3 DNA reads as TGTGCCAGCAGTTTACGCCCCCTCACGTGGAGCTACAACACTGAAGCTTTCTTT.

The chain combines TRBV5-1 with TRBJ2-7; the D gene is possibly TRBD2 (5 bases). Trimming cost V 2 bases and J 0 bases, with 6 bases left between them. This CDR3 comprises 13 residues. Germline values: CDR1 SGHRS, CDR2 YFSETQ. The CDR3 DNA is TGCGCCAGCAGCTTCGAGGGCTCCTACGAGCAGTACTTC. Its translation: CASSFEGSYEQYF.

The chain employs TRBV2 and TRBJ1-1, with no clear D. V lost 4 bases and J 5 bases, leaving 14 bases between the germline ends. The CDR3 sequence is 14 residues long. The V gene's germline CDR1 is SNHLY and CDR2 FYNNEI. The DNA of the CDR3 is TGTGCCAGCAGTGGAGGGAAAGGAAGGACTGAAGCTTTCTTT. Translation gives CASSGGKGRTEAFF.

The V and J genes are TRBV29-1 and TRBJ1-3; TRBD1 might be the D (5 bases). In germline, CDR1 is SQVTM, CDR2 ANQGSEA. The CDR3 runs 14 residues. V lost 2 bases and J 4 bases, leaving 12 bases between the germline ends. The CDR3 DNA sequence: TGCAGCGTTGAAAGAGGGGAGGGAGGAAACACCATATATTTT. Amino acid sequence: CSVERGEGGNTIYF.

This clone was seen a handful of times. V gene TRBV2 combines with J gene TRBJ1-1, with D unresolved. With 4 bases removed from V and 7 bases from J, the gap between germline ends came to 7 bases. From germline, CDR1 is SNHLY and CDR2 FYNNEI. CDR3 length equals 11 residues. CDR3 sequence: CASSVYSEAFF. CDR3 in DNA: TGTGCCAGCAGTGTCTACAGTGAAGCTTTCTTT.

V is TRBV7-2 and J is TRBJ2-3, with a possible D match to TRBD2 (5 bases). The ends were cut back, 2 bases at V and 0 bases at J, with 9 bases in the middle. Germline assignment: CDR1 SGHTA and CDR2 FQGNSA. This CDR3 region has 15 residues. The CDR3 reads CASSLIASSTDTQYF. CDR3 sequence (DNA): TGTGCCAGCAGCTTAATAGCGTCCAGCACAGATACGCAGTATTTT.

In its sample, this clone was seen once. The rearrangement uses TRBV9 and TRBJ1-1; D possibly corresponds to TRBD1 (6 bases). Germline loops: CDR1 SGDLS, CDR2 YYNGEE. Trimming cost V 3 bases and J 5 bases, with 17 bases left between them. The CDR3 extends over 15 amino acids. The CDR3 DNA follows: TGTGCCAGCAGCGATTCCACAGGGTTTCGGACTGAAGCTTTCTTT. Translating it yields CASSDSTGFRTEAFF.

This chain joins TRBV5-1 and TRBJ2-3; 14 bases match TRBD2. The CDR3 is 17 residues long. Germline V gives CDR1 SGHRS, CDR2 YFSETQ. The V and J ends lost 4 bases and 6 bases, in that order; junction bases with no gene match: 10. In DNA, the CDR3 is TGCGCCAGCAGCCGACCGAGCCGACTAGCGGGAGGGGATACGCAGTATTTT. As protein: CASSRPSRLAGGDTQYF. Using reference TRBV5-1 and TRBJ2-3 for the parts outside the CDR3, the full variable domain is KAGVTQTPRYLIKTRGQQVTLSCSPISGHRSVSWYQQTPGQGLQFLFEYFSETQRNKGNFPGRFSGRQFSNSRSEMNVSTLELGDSALYLCASSRPSRLAGGDTQYFGPGTRLTVL.

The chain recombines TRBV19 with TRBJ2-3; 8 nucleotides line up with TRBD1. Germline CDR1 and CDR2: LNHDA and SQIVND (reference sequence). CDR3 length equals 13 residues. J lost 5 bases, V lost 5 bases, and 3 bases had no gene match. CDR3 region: CASSYTGGDTQYF. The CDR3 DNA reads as TGTGCCAGTAGTTATACAGGGGGAGATACGCAGTATTTT.

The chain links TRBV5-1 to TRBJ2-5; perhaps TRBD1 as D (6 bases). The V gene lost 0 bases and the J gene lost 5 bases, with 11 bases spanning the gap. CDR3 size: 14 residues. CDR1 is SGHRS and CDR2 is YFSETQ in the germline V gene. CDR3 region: CASSLEQGRETQYF. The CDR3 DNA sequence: TGCGCCAGCAGCTTGGAACAGGGTCGGGAGACCCAGTACTTC.

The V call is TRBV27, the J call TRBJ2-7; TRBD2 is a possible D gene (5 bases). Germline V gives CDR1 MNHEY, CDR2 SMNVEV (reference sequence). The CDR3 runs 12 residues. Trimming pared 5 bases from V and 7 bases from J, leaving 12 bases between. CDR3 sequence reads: CASSLRGREQYF. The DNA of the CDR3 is TGTGCCAGCAGTCTGCGCGGGCGGGAGCAGTACTTC.

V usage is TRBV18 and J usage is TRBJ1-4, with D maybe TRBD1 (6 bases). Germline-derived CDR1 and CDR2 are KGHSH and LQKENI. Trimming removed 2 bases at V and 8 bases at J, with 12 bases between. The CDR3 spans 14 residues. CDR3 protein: CASSPTGKDEKLFF. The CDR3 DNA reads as TGTGCCAGCTCACCAACAGGGAAGGACGAAAAACTGTTTTTT.

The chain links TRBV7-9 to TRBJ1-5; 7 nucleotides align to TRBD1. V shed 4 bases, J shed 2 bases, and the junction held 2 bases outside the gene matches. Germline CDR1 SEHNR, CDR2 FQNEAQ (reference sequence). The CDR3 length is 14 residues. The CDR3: CASSYDRGNQPQHF. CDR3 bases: TGTGCCAGCAGCTATGACAGGGGCAATCAGCCCCAGCATTTT.

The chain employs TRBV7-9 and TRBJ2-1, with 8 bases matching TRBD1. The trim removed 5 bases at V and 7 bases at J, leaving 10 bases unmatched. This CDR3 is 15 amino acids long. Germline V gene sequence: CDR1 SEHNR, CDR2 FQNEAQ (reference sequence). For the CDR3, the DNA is TGTGCCAGCAGCCCGGCAGGGGGCGAGGGAAATGAGCAGTTCTTC. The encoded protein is CASSPAGGEGNEQFF.

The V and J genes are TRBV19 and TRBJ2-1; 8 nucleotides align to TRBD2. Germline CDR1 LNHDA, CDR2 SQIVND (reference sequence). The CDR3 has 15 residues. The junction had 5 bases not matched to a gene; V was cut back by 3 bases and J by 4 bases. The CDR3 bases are TGTGCCAGTAGTATTTGGGCGGGGGGTTACAATGAGCAGTTCTTC. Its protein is CASSIWAGGYNEQFF.

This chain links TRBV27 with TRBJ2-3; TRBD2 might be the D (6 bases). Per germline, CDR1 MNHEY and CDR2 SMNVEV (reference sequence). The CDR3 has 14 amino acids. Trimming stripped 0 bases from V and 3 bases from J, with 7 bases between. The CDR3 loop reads CASSLSGTTDTQYF. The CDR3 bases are TGTGCCAGCAGTTTATCAGGGACTACAGATACGCAGTATTTT.

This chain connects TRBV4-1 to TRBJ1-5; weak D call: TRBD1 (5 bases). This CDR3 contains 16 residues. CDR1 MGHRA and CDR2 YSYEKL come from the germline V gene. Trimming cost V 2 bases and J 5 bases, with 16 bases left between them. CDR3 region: CASSQPGVLGDQPQHF. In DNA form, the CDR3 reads TGCGCCAGCAGCCAACCGGGAGTTTTGGGGGATCAGCCCCAGCATTTT.

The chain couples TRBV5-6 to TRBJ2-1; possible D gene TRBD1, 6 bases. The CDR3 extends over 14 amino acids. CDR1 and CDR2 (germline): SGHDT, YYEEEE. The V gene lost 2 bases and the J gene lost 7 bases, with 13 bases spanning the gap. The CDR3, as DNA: TGTGCCAGCAGCTTCGGGACACTGTTGAATGAGCAGTTCTTC. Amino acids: CASSFGTLLNEQFF.

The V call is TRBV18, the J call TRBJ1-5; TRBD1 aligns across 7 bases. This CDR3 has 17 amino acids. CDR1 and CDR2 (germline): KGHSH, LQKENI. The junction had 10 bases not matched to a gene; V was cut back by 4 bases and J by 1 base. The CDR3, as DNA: TGTGCCAGCTCACTCCGAACACGACAGGGCAGCAATCAGCCCCAGCATTTT. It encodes CASSLRTRQGSNQPQHF.

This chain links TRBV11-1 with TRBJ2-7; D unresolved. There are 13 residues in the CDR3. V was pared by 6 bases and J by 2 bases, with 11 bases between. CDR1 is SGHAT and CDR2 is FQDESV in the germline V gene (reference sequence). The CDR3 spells CASSQRWAYEQYF. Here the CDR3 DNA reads TGTGCCAGCAGTCAGCGATGGGCCTACGAGCAGTACTTC.